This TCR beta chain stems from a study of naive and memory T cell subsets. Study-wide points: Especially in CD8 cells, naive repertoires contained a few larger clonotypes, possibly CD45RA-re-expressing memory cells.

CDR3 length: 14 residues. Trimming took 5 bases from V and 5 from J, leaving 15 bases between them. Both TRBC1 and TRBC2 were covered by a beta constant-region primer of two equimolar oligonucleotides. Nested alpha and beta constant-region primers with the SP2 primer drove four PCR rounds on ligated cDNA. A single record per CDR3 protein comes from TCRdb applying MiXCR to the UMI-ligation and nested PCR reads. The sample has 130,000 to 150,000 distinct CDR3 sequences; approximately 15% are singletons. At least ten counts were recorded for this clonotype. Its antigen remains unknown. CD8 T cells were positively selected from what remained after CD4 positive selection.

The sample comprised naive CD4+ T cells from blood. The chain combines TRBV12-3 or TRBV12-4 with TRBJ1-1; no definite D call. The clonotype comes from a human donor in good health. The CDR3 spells CASSTRVSRTEAFF. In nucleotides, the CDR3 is TGTGCCAGCAGTACCCGGGTGTCTAGGACTGAAGCTTTCTTT.